Listed below are T cell receptor beta chains from one sample, sequenced in a study of OX40 agonist ivuxolimab in advanced cancers. The repertoire was sequenced with immunoSEQ multiplex PCR; TCRdb's copy has only in-frame clones and lacks some. In the table there are around 64,000 clones, roughly 82% of which are singletons. Source: CD4+ or CD8+ T cells sorted from blood, taken in a trial of the OX40 agonist ivuxolimab. These receptors all stem from an adult with an advanced solid tumor such as melanoma, head and neck, liver or kidney cancer. Each CDR3 is given with its conserved first and last residue. A D gene is named only where the DNA matches it firmly. A clone size is listed for some rows: how often the clone was seen (once, few, many), or a class if it is expanded.

J gene,D gene,V gene,clone size,CDR3 DNA,CDR3 protein
TRBJ2-1,.,TRBV6-1,.,TGTGCCAGCAGTGAACAGGGGATCCCCTACAATGAGCAGTTCTTC,CASSEQGIPYNEQFF
TRBJ2-7,.,TRBV4-1,.,TGCGCCAGCAGCCGCATCACAGGGACCCTCTACGAGCAGTACTTC,CASSRITGTLYEQYF
TRBJ2-5,.,TRBV5-5,.,TGTGCCAGCAGCCCCAGGGGTCGGACCCAAGAGACCCAGTACTTC,CASSPRGRTQETQYF
TRBJ1-2,.,TRBV5-1,.,TGCGCCAGCAGCTTGGGCCTCGGGGGGAACCGCGGCTACACCTTC,CASSLGLGGNRGYTF
TRBJ1-5,TRBD1,TRBV2,.,TGTGCCAGCAGTAACCCACGACAGGGCCGCTATAGCAATCAGCCCCAGCATTTT,CASSNPRQGRYSNQPQHF
TRBJ2-5,.,TRBV5-4,.,TGTGCCAGCAGCTCGGCAAGCCCAGGGGAGACCCAGTACTTC,CASSSASPGETQYF
TRBJ2-4,.,TRBV11-2,.,TGTGCCAGCAGCTTAGGAGGGGAGCAAAACATTCAGTACTTC,CASSLGGEQNIQYF
TRBJ2-7,TRBD2,TRBV5-4,.,TGTGCCAGCAGCTTGGCCCCGACTAGCACCTACGAGCAGTACTTC,CASSLAPTSTYEQYF
TRBJ1-1,.,TRBV5-1,.,TGCGCCAGCAGCTTGGTCCAAGTTAACACTGAAGCTTTCTTT,CASSLVQVNTEAFF
TRBJ2-7,.,TRBV5-4,.,TGTGCCAGCAGCTTGGGTGGACAGCTTAGCTCCTACGAGCAGTACTTC,CASSLGGQLSSYEQYF
TRBJ2-3,TRBD1,TRBV2,.,TGTGCCAGCAGGGGACAGGGAAGGCGCACAGATACGCAGTATTTT,CASRGQGRRTDTQYF
TRBJ2-7,.,TRBV5-4,.,TGTGCCAGCAGCTCGGACCCAACGGGCGAGCAGTACTTC,CASSSDPTGEQYF
TRBJ2-2,TRBD2,TRBV11-2,.,TGTGCCAGCAGCTTAGGGACTAGGAGGACCGGGGAGCTGTTTTTT,CASSLGTRRTGELFF
TRBJ1-1,.,TRBV6-5,.,TGTGCCAGCAGTTACTCGATTCCGGGTTCTGAAGCTTTCTTT,CASSYSIPGSEAFF
TRBJ1-1,.,TRBV6-5,.,TGTGCCAGCAGCCCTCCTGGGGAGGGGAAAACTGAAGCTTTCTTT,CASSPPGEGKTEAFF
TRBJ2-7,TRBD1,TRBV30,.,TGTGCCTGGACTCCCAAGCCAGACAGGGGCGAGCAGTACTTC,CAWTPKPDRGEQYF
TRBJ1-2,TRBD1,TRBV30,.,TGTGCCTGGAGTGCCGCATCCACAGGGGGCTTTGGCTACACCTTC,CAWSAASTGGFGYTF
TRBJ2-3,.,TRBV5-4,.,TGTGCCAGCAGCTTAATGGAGGCGCGCACAGATACGCAGTATTTT,CASSLMEARTDTQYF
TRBJ2-3,TRBD2,TRBV13,.,TGTGCCAGCAGCCCCCTAGCGGGCCGCACAGATACGCAGTATTTT,CASSPLAGRTDTQYF
TRBJ2-1,.,TRBV5-1,.,TGCGCCAGCTGCGCGGGACTCAACAATGAGCAGTTCTTC,CASCAGLNNEQFF
TRBJ2-5,TRBD2,TRBV5-1,.,TGCGCCAGCACCTTAGCGGGGTCGCAAGAGACCCAGTACTTC,CASTLAGSQETQYF
TRBJ1-1,.,TRBV12-5,.,TGTGCTAGTGGTTTGGGGGGAGGTGAAGCTTTCTTT,CASGLGGGEAFF
TRBJ2-3,TRBD2,TRBV5-8,.,TGTGCCAGCAGCTTGGACCCCCCTAGCGGGGGGGCATCGGATACGCAGTATTTT,CASSLDPPSGGASDTQYF
TRBJ2-7,.,TRBV11-3,few,TGTGCCAGCAGCTCCCAGGGATACGAGCAGTACTTC,CASSSQGYEQYF
TRBJ2-7,.,TRBV2,.,TGTGCCAGCAGTGAAGGGACTCAGACCTACGAGCAGTACTTC,CASSEGTQTYEQYF
TRBJ2-5,.,TRBV7-2,.,TGTGCCAGCAGCGTCCGGCCGCGACCGGCGGGAGAGACCCAGTACTTC,CASSVRPRPAGETQYF
TRBJ2-1,TRBD2,TRBV28,.,TGTGCCAGCAGTACCCGCTGGGGAGGGGTCTACAATGAGCAGTTCTTC,CASSTRWGGVYNEQFF
TRBJ1-1,TRBD1,TRBV6-5,few,TGTGCCAGCAGTTGGGGACAGGGTAAGGCTTTCTTT,CASSWGQGKAFF
TRBJ2-7,TRBD2,TRBV7-2,.,TGTGCCAGCAGCTTGACTAGCGGTCCCTACGAGCAGTACTTC,CASSLTSGPYEQYF
TRBJ1-2,.,TRBV30,.,TGTGCCTGGAGGTTAGGGAACTATGGCTACACCTTC,CAWRLGNYGYTF
TRBJ1-2,TRBD1,TRBV5-6,.,TGTGCCAGCAGCTTGGACAGGGGCTTCAACTATGGCTACACCTTC,CASSLDRGFNYGYTF
TRBJ2-5,.,TRBV19,.,TGTGCCAGTAGCCCCTCAGGGCGAGAGACCCAGTACTTC,CASSPSGRETQYF
TRBJ1-1,.,TRBV6-1,.,TGTGCCAGCAGTGCGACTGGGGGCACTGAAGCTTTCTTT,CASSATGGTEAFF